This TCR beta chain was sequenced during a study of OX40 agonist ivuxolimab in advanced cancers. On the study more broadly: Subjects had a mean age of about 65 years, with a range of 23 to 79; about 83% were male. Regarding the study as a whole: Some patients who did not respond also had low normalized T-cell clonal expansion. No antigen was identified for the clonally expanded peripheral T cells.

Patients had blood sampled at baseline and again on cycle 4 day 1 and cycle 7 day 1. Concerning this clone itself: What it binds is not known.

Trimming stripped 2 bases from V and 6 bases from J, with 16 bases between. Per the germline V gene, CDR1 is MNHNY and CDR2 is SVGAGI (reference sequence). This CDR3 spans 15 amino acids. Measured with immunoSEQ multiplex PCR; TCRdb has only the in-frame clones, and not every one. The sample consists of tens of thousands of clones, approximately 80% of them appearing once. J is TRBJ1-2 and V is TRBV6-6, with unresolved D. The sequence came from an adult with an advanced solid tumor such as melanoma, head and neck, liver or kidney cancer. The sample in question was CD4+ or CD8+ T cells sorted from blood, obtained in a trial of the OX40 agonist ivuxolimab. CDR3 loop: CASSYGGTRAHGYTF. The CDR3 DNA reads as TGTGCCAGCAGTTACGGCGGTACAAGGGCCCATGGCTACACCTTC.